The subject of this entry is one T cell receptor beta chain. This CDR3 has 15 residues. Per the germline V gene, CDR1 is SGHVS and CDR2 is FQNEAQ. Trimming cost V 6 bases and J 5 bases, with 20 bases left between them. TCRdb's copy holds only in-frame clones and misses some; the assay was immunoSEQ multiplex PCR. Of about 71,000 clones in the sample, nearly 98% were seen once. The sample originates from a study of technical replicates of blood from several donors. V and J are TRBV7-8 and TRBJ2-7; weak D call: TRBD2 (5 bases). Sample: T cells isolated from PBMCs. The origin of this receptor is a human donor in good health. The CDR3 is CASSYTSLGKDEQYF. Written as DNA, the CDR3 is TGTGCCAGCAGTTATACTAGTTTGGGCAAGGACGAGCAGTACTTC.